This TCR beta chain was profiled in a study of a mutant IDH1 vaccine in newly diagnosed glioma. Study context: The treated group averaged about 41 years old and was around 62% male, roughly 38% female. General study points: In about 93% of patients, immune responses induced by the vaccine occurred.

Germline values: CDR1 LNHDA, CDR2 SQIVND (reference sequence). V dropped 0 bases and J dropped 6 bases, with 14 bases sitting between them. The CDR3 has 15 residues. Profiled with immunoSEQ multiplex PCR; TCRdb holds only in-frame clones, not every one. The sample lists 25,000 to 30,000 clones, approximately 79% occurring once. Comments on this clone: Its antigen is as yet unknown.

Documented time point: week 5, during vaccination. The vaccine gave 300 ug of a 20-mer mutant IDH1 peptide subcutaneously per dose. New WHO grade 3 or 4 astrocytomas that were IDH1-mutant and ATRX-lost had been found in donors. This specimen was PBMCs, taken from a glioma patient whose treatment included an IDH1 peptide vaccine. This clonotype originated in a man between 35 and 55 years old with glioma. Some clones in this sample may be carry-over from other donors' samples. This rearrangement joins TRBV19 to TRBJ1-2; TRBD1 might be the D (5 bases). The CDR3 here is CASSIEAGIGHGYTF. For the CDR3, the DNA is TGTGCCAGTAGTATAGAGGCAGGGATCGGGCATGGCTACACCTTC.